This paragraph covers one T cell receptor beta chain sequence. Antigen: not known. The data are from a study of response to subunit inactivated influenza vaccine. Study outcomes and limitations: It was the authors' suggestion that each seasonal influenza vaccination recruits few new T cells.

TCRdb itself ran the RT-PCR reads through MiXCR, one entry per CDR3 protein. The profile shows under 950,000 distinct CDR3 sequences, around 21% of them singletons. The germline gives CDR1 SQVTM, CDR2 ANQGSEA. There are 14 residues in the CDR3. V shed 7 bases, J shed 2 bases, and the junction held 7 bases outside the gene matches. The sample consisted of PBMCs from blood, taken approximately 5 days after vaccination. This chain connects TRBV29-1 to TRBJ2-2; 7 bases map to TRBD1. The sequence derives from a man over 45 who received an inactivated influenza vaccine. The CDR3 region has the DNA TGCAGCGCTTCCGGGACAGAAAACACCGGGGAGCTGTTTTTT. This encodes CSASGTENTGELFF.